The 14 T cell receptor beta chains given below trace back to one sample, sequenced in a study of T-cell reconstitution after alpha-beta-depleted transplantation in children. Preparation of the TCRbeta library was carried out with unique molecular identifiers. TCRdb independently ran MiXCR on the PCR reads; one entry per CDR3 protein. The table records about 110,000 distinct CDR3 sequences, 10% to 13% of them present only once. Source: PBMCs from the stem cell graft donor, taken from the stem cell graft. These receptors were taken from a human donor who donated a stem cell graft to a child with acute lymphoblastic leukemia.

This clonotype was counted only a few times. V usage is TRBV6-2 or TRBV6-3 and J usage is TRBJ1-6; D is ambiguous. This CDR3 is built from 14 residues. CDR1 MNHEY and CDR2 SVGEGT come from the germline V gene. V was trimmed by 4 bases and J by 8 bases, leaving 12 bases between them. CDR3 residues: CASSSRGSDSPLHF. Here the CDR3 DNA reads TGTGCCAGCAGTTCCCGAGGATCGGATTCACCCCTCCACTTT.

This clonotype appeared many times. The chain combines TRBV11-2 with TRBJ2-3; 11 bases match TRBD2. The junction had 12 bases not matched to a gene; V was cut back by 3 bases and J by 4 bases. CDR3 length: 18 amino acids. Germline V gives CDR1 SGHAT, CDR2 FQNNGV. The CDR3 reads CASSFGRTSGFYPDTQYF. CDR3 nucleotides: TGTGCCAGCAGCTTTGGCCGGACTAGCGGGTTCTACCCAGATACGCAGTATTTT. The variable domain in full, with the rest retrieved from reference TRBV11-2 and TRBJ2-3, is EAGVAQSPRYKIIEKRQSVAFWCNPISGHATLYWYQQILGQGPKLLIQFQNNGVVDDSQLPKDRFSAERLKGVDSTLKIQPAKLEDSAVYLCASSFGRTSGFYPDTQYFGPGTRLTVL.

This clonotype was observed many times. The chain joins TRBV5-1 to TRBJ2-1, with D uncertain. CDR1 is SGHRS, CDR2 YFSETQ, per germline. V lost 0 bases to trimming and J lost 7 bases, with 8 bases between them. The CDR3 has 13 amino acids. CDR3 amino acids: CASSLARRNEQFF. DNA of the CDR3: TGCGCCAGCAGCTTGGCCCGTAGGAATGAGCAGTTCTTC.

This clonotype occurred many times. The chain carries TRBV15 and TRBJ2-1, with D perhaps TRBD2 (5 bases). The CDR3 has 14 amino acids. Germline V gives CDR1 LNHNV, CDR2 YYDKDF (reference sequence). The V end was cut by 1 base, the J end by 2 bases, with 6 bases between. The CDR3 DNA sequence: TGTGCCACCAGCAGAGGCGGGCCCTACAATGAGCAGTTCTTC. Amino acid sequence: CATSRGGPYNEQFF.

This clonotype was seen repeatedly, ten times or more. The rearrangement uses TRBV7-2 and TRBJ1-3; possibly TRBD1 for D (6 bases). V lost 1 base and J lost 6, with 13 bases in between. CDR1 SGHTA and CDR2 FQGNSA come from the germline V gene. This CDR3 spans 15 amino acids. CDR3 sequence: CASSLEGTYLNTIYF. The CDR3 DNA follows: TGTGCCAGCAGCTTAGAGGGGACATATCTAAACACCATATATTTT.

This clonotype was recorded many times. V is TRBV5-1 and J is TRBJ1-3; a weak D match, TRBD1 (6 bases). The CDR3 has 16 amino acids. Trimming took off 0 bases at V and 4 bases at J, with 14 bases between the two ends. CDR1 and CDR2 (germline): SGHRS, YFSETQ. The chain's CDR3 is CASSLDGGLSGNTIYF. The CDR3, as DNA: TGCGCCAGCAGCTTGGATGGGGGCTTATCCGGAAACACCATATATTTT.

This clonotype was seen many times. This chain links TRBV20-1 with TRBJ1-2; no clear D gene. CDR1 is DFQATT, CDR2 SNEGSKA, per germline (reference sequence). V was clipped by 4 bases and J by 2 bases, with 8 bases between them. The CDR3 covers 12 residues. The CDR3 region is CSATEGNYGYTF. CDR3 bases: TGCAGTGCTACCGAAGGGAACTATGGCTACACCTTC.

With respect to this clonotype: An end of the junction does not agree with germline; a read error may underlie this. This chain uses TRBV20-1 with TRBJ2-7; 9 bases line up with TRBD1. The CDR3 has 17 amino acids. Germline V lookup: CDR1 DFQATT, CDR2 SNEGSKA (reference sequence). Here the CDR3 reads CCARGGLGGTGNYEQYF. As DNA, the CDR3 is TGCTGTGCTAGAGGGGGGCTCGGGGGGACAGGGAACTACGAGCAGTACTTC.

This clonotype was seen repeatedly, ten times or more. The V call is TRBV3-1, the J call TRBJ2-7; 8 bases are a match to TRBD2. The CDR3 has 14 residues. The germline V gene encodes CDR1 LGHDT and CDR2 YNNKEL (reference sequence). J lost 3 bases, V lost 7 bases, and 8 bases had no gene match. The CDR3 here is CASNEAGASYEQYF. Here the CDR3 DNA reads TGTGCCAGCAATGAAGCGGGAGCCAGCTACGAGCAGTACTTC.

This clonotype was detected ten times or more. The V and J genes are TRBV29-1 and TRBJ1-2; D remains unclear. Germline V gene sequence: CDR1 SQVTM, CDR2 ANQGSEA. The CDR3 extends over 15 amino acids. Trimming pared 7 bases from V and 3 bases from J, leaving 21 bases between. The CDR3, as DNA: TGCAGCGCGTTTAGTTTGAGGGCTGTCGACTATGGCTACACCTTC. It translates to CSAFSLRAVDYGYTF.

This clonotype was picked up many times. This sequence joins TRBV20-1 and TRBJ2-5; D uncertain. The CDR3 has 14 residues. From germline, CDR1 is DFQATT and CDR2 SNEGSKA (reference sequence). Deletions cut 0 bases from V and 4 bases from J, with 12 bases between. DNA of the CDR3: TGCAGTGCTAGAGATTCAGCTAGATTAGAGACCCAGTACTTC. Protein: CSARDSARLETQYF.

This clonotype was seen repeatedly, ten times or more. This chain links TRBV10-3 with TRBJ2-7; D is possibly TRBD1 (6 bases). This CDR3 has 13 amino acids. Germline CDR1 is ENHRY and CDR2 is SYGVKD. Deletions cut 10 bases from V and 1 base from J, with 14 bases between. CDR3 residues: CATKDRLSYEQYF. CDR3 bases: TGTGCCACTAAAGACAGGTTGTCCTACGAGCAGTACTTC.

The chain employs TRBV20-1 and TRBJ2-7; TRBD1 agrees at 9 bases. Germline CDR1 and CDR2: DFQATT and SNEGSKA (reference sequence). The trim removed 5 bases at V and 4 bases at J, leaving 6 bases unmatched. CDR3 length equals 13 residues. The CDR3: CSAPPGQGYEQYF. In DNA form, the CDR3 reads TGCAGTGCTCCCCCGGGACAGGGTTACGAGCAGTACTTC.

There are many counts of this clonotype. CDR3 sequence reads: CASSEPRQSSYNSPLHF. In DNA, the CDR3 is TGTGCCAGCAGTGAACCCCGACAGAGCTCCTATAATTCACCCCTCCACTTT. J is TRBJ1-6 and V is TRBV2, with D perhaps TRBD1 (5 bases). CDR1 is SNHLY, CDR2 FYNNEI, per germline. Trimming left V 2 bases short and J 0 bases short, with 11 bases between. The CDR3 is 17 residues long.